Each of the 24 T cell receptor beta chains below was sequenced from the same sample in a study of cytotoxic CD8 clonotypes in ibrutinib-treated CLL. The assay was immunoSEQ multiplex PCR, and TCRdb's table has in-frame clones only and misses some. Here the sample spans about 300,000 clones, approximately 76% being singletons. This material consisted of PBMCs, taken at disease progression, from a patient treated with ibrutinib. Receptors originate from a human donor with chronic lymphocytic leukemia.

The V call is TRBV11-2, the J call TRBJ1-1, with 7 bases identical to TRBD1. Germline-derived CDR1 and CDR2 are SGHAT and FQNNGV. The length of the CDR3 is 14 residues. The V segment lost 5 bases and the J segment 1 base; nucleotides outside the gene matches: 4. CDR3 in amino acids: CASSKDRQNTEAFF. In nucleotides, the CDR3 is TGTGCCAGCAGCAAGGACAGGCAGAACACTGAAGCTTTCTTT. Full variable domain (outside the CDR3, taken from reference TRBV11-2 and TRBJ1-1): EAGVAQSPRYKIIEKRQSVAFWCNPISGHATLYWYQQILGQGPKLLIQFQNNGVVDDSQLPKDRFSAERLKGVDSTLKIQPAKLEDSAVYLCASSKDRQNTEAFFGQGTRLTVV.

The rearrangement joins TRBV7-2 to TRBJ2-7; D possibly corresponds to TRBD1 (5 bases). CDR1 and CDR2 (germline): SGHTA, FQGNSA. Between the trimmed V and J ends, which lost 1 base and 6 bases, there was a span of 13 bases. CDR3 size: 14 residues. The CDR3 reads CASSLEGVLREQYF. Written as DNA, the CDR3 is TGTGCCAGCAGCTTAGAAGGGGTCCTCCGCGAGCAGTACTTC.

The J gene is TRBJ1-2, the V gene TRBV5-1; maybe TRBD1 (5 bases). Per the germline V gene, CDR1 is SGHRS and CDR2 is YFSETQ. CDR3 size: 14 residues. V lost 0 bases and J 3 bases, leaving 9 bases between the germline ends. CDR3 coding DNA: TGCGCCAGCAGCTTGGCCCAGGGCTACTATGGCTACACCTTC. This gives the protein CASSLAQGYYGYTF.

The V gene is TRBV7-2, the J gene TRBJ2-7; weak D call: TRBD2 (6 bases). Germline values: CDR1 SGHTA, CDR2 FQGNSA. The CDR3 loop spans 15 amino acids. V lost 0 bases and J lost 4, with 13 bases in between. The CDR3 bases are TGTGCCAGCAGCTTAGCTCCTAGCGTTGCATACGAGCAGTACTTC. It specifies CASSLAPSVAYEQYF.

This chain joins TRBV5-4 and TRBJ2-1; maybe TRBD2 (7 bases). Germline CDR1 and CDR2: SGHNT and YYREEE (reference sequence). The CDR3 is 17 amino acids. V lost 4 bases to trimming and J lost 6 bases, with 23 bases between them. Here the CDR3 reads CASSLGGGVNNPNEQFF. In DNA form, the CDR3 reads TGTGCCAGCAGCCTGGGAGGGGGGGTTAATAACCCCAATGAGCAGTTCTTC.

V usage is TRBV5-6 and J usage is TRBJ1-2, with 11 bases that match TRBD1. Trimming at V came to 4 bases and at J to 8 bases, leaving 4 bases not matched to a gene. The CDR3 has 13 amino acids. Looked up from germline, CDR1 is SGHDT and CDR2 is YYEEEE. CDR3 DNA sequence: TGTGCCAGCAGCAAAGGGACAGGGGGAGGCTACACCTTC. Its translation: CASSKGTGGGYTF.

The CDR3 spells CASSAPGGPGELFF. CDR3 sequence (DNA): TGTGCCAGCAGCGCACCGGGGGGCCCCGGGGAGCTGTTTTTT. This chain uses TRBV25-1 with TRBJ2-2; a possible D gene is TRBD2 (7 bases). Trimming cost V 6 bases and J 6 bases, with 14 bases left between them. CDR1 is MGHDK, CDR2 SYGVNS, per germline. This CDR3 spans 14 amino acids.

This clone was seen a handful of times. This rearrangement joins TRBV6-1 to TRBJ1-1; D may be TRBD1 (6 bases). The CDR3 has 14 residues. In germline, CDR1 is MNHNS, CDR2 SASEGT. Trimming shortened V by 7 bases and J by 3 bases, and 15 bases separated the two germline ends. CDR3 DNA: TGTGCCAGCACTCGGGGGCGCGGCGACACTGAAGCTTTCTTT. Protein product: CASTRGRGDTEAFF.

The rearrangement links TRBV5-6 to TRBJ2-1; 8 nucleotides line up with TRBD2. The germline V gene encodes CDR1 SGHDT and CDR2 YYEEEE. CDR3 size: 15 residues. With 2 bases clipped from V and 3 bases from J, the junction kept 4 bases outside the gene matches. CDR3 nucleotide sequence: TGTGCCAGCAGCTTTGTCGGGAGGGGCTACAATGAGCAGTTCTTC. Translated, it gives CASSFVGRGYNEQFF.

This chain uses TRBV7-9 with TRBJ1-3; a weak D match, TRBD1 (5 bases). This CDR3 is 17 amino acids long. The ends were cut back, 2 bases at V and 5 bases at J, with 19 bases in the middle. From germline, CDR1 is SEHNR and CDR2 FQNEAQ (reference sequence). Here the CDR3 reads CASSLRSGTESRNTIYF. Here the CDR3 DNA reads TGTGCCAGCAGCTTACGTTCGGGGACGGAAAGTAGAAACACCATATATTTT.

V gene TRBV6-6 combines with J gene TRBJ1-6; 8 bases align to TRBD1. The junction had 8 bases not matched to a gene; V was cut back by 4 bases and J by 6 bases. The V gene's germline CDR1 is MNHNY and CDR2 SVGAGI (reference sequence). The CDR3 is made up of 16 amino acids. The CDR3 DNA reads TGTGCCAGCAGTTCCGGACAGGGTTACAGTAATTCACCCCTCCACTTT. It translates to CASSSGQGYSNSPLHF.

This chain connects TRBV15 to TRBJ1-2; no firm D call. Trimming stripped 3 bases from V and 8 bases from J, with 19 bases between. The CDR3 sequence is 15 residues long. Germline CDR1 and CDR2: LNHNV and YYDKDF (reference sequence). CDR3 coding DNA: TGTGCCACCAGCAGCACTTACTCTTCCCGGCGGGGCTACACCTTC. Protein product: CATSSTYSSRRGYTF.

The chain carries TRBV6-5 and TRBJ1-2, with D possibly being TRBD1 (6 bases). The V end lost 6 bases, the J end lost 4 bases, and 12 bases lay between the germline ends. CDR1 is MNHEY and CDR2 is SVGAGI in the germline V gene. The CDR3 has 13 amino acids. The CDR3 sequence: CASSRTALYGYTF. CDR3 in DNA: TGTGCCAGCAGCCGGACAGCCCTCTATGGCTACACCTTC.

The chain links TRBV6-5 to TRBJ1-2; TRBD1 aligns across 7 bases. V trimming: 4 bases; J trimming: 6 bases; junction bases outside the gene matches: 8. The V gene's germline CDR1 is MNHEY and CDR2 SVGAGI. The CDR3 length is 14 residues. The CDR3: CASSLNRGWDGYTF. Here the CDR3 DNA reads TGTGCCAGCAGTTTAAACAGGGGTTGGGATGGCTACACCTTC.

The V and J genes are TRBV5-1 and TRBJ2-1, with D perhaps matching TRBD2 (7 bases). In germline, CDR1 is SGHRS, CDR2 YFSETQ. Between the trimmed V and J ends, which lost 0 bases and 2 bases, there was a span of 12 bases. The CDR3 loop spans 16 amino acids. CDR3 coding DNA: TGCGCCAGCAGCTTGGGCGGGGGCCTTACCTACAATGAGCAGTTCTTC. Its translation is CASSLGGGLTYNEQFF.

This clone appeared many times. V and J are TRBV2 and TRBJ1-2; tentative D call: TRBD1 (6 bases). Trimming cost V 5 bases and J 3 bases, with 10 bases left between them. Germline loops: CDR1 SNHLY, CDR2 FYNNEI. This CDR3 region has 13 residues. CDR3 in amino acids: CASSRTAYYGYTF. The CDR3 coding sequence is TGTGCCAGCAGTCGGACAGCCTACTATGGCTACACCTTC.

The rearrangement joins TRBV4-3 to TRBJ2-2, with 7 bases fitting TRBD1. This CDR3 is built from 15 residues. Per germline, CDR1 LGHNA and CDR2 YSLEER. Trimming cost V 1 base and J 6 bases; bases outside gene matches: 5. The CDR3 DNA is TGCGCCAGCAGCCAAGGGAGACAGGGTTCCGGGGAGCTGTTTTTT. It codes for CASSQGRQGSGELFF.

This chain connects TRBV7-6 to TRBJ2-3, with unresolved D. This CDR3 comprises 15 residues. From germline, CDR1 is SGHVS and CDR2 FNYEAQ. V lost 0 bases, J lost 1 base, and 8 bases lay in between. The CDR3 region is CASSLAPQGTDTQYF. The CDR3 DNA sequence: TGTGCCAGCAGCTTAGCCCCCCAGGGCACAGATACGCAGTATTTT.

The chain combines TRBV6-6 with TRBJ1-1, with 8 bases lining up with TRBD1. CDR3 length: 15 residues. Trimming removed 7 bases from V and 0 bases from J; junction bases left unmatched: 7. Per germline, CDR1 MNHNY and CDR2 SVGAGI (reference sequence). The CDR3 DNA reads TGTGCCAGCATCCGGACAGGGCAGATGAACACTGAAGCTTTCTTT. Translation: CASIRTGQMNTEAFF.

The chain combines TRBV29-1 with TRBJ2-7; perhaps TRBD1 as D (5 bases). Germline V gene sequence: CDR1 SQVTM, CDR2 ANQGSEA. V shed 4 bases and J shed 1 base, with 14 bases lying between them. This CDR3 has 14 amino acids. The CDR3 loop reads CSVAGILNSYEQYF. The CDR3 nucleotides read TGCAGCGTTGCAGGGATTCTGAATTCCTACGAGCAGTACTTC.

The chain joins TRBV5-1 to TRBJ2-7; 7 bases align to TRBD1. CDR3 length: 13 residues. Germline assignment: CDR1 SGHRS and CDR2 YFSETQ. Trimming took 4 bases from V and 2 from J; bases not matched to a gene: 3. The CDR3 sequence is CASSRQGTYEQYF. Here the CDR3 DNA reads TGCGCCAGCAGCAGACAGGGTACCTACGAGCAGTACTTC.

The chain recombines TRBV18 with TRBJ2-3; D not certain. The V end was cut by 1 base, the J end by 0 bases, with 5 bases between. CDR1 and CDR2 (germline): KGHSH, LQKENI. This CDR3 comprises 14 residues. The CDR3 reads CASSPRASTDTQYF. CDR3 nucleotides: TGTGCCAGCTCACCACGAGCCAGCACAGATACGCAGTATTTT. Based on the CDR3 plus reference TRBV18 and TRBJ2-3, the full variable domain is NAGVMQNPRHLVRRRGQEARLRCSPMKGHSHVYWYRQLPEEGLKFMVYLQKENIIDESGMPKERFSAEFPKEGPSILRIQQVVRGDSAAYFCASSPRASTDTQYFGPGTRLTVL.

The J gene is TRBJ2-3, the V gene TRBV4-1, with a tentative D call TRBD2 (6 bases). V dropped 3 bases and J dropped 2 bases, with 21 bases sitting between them. This CDR3 is 18 amino acids long. Looked up from germline, CDR1 is MGHRA and CDR2 is YSYEKL. CDR3 sequence reads: CASSHRARREIPTDTQYF. The CDR3 DNA follows: TGCGCCAGCAGCCATCGGGCGCGGAGGGAGATACCCACAGATACGCAGTATTTT.

The CDR3: CASSLEAVAASYNEQFF. In DNA, the CDR3 is TGTGCCAGCAGCTTAGAGGCTGTTGCCGCCTCCTACAATGAGCAGTTCTTC. V usage is TRBV7-8 and J usage is TRBJ2-1; no definite D call. Germline CDR1 and CDR2: SGHVS and FQNEAQ. V was trimmed by 1 base and J by 0 bases, leaving 13 bases between them. This CDR3 is built from 17 residues.